The 23 T cell receptor beta chains below come from one sample, sequenced in a study of T cell responses to AZD1222 COVID-19 vaccine. Data came from immunoSEQ multiplex PCR; TCRdb stores just in-frame clones and leaves some out. The data show 150,000 to 160,000 clones, with less than 95% seen just once and approximately 1.8% held by the top ten. The material was peripheral blood, obtained on day 0 of AZD1222 vaccination. Receptors were obtained from an adult in good health.

The CDR3 DNA reads TGTGCCAGCAGCAGTAGCAGGGACGGGCCAGAGGGGCAGTACTTC. Translation: CASSSSRDGPEGQYF. The gene calls are TRBV7-9 and TRBJ2-7; either TRBD1 or TRBD2 may supply D (5 bases each). Trimming stripped 5 bases from V and 9 bases from J, with 23 bases between. Germline V CDR1 and CDR2: SEHNR, FQNEAQ (reference sequence). CDR3 length equals 15 residues.

The chain recombines TRBV6-2 or TRBV6-3 with TRBJ2-4, with D perhaps being TRBD1 or TRBD2 (6 bases each). The CDR3 consists of 15 residues. Trimming stripped 4 bases from V and 0 bases from J, with 10 bases between. Looked up from germline, CDR1 is MNHEY and CDR2 is SVGEGT. The CDR3 loop reads CASSSGGLAKNIQYF. The CDR3 bases are TGTGCCAGCAGTTCCGGGGGCCTAGCCAAAAACATTCAGTACTTC.

CDR3 amino acids: CASSLVPQLTDTQYF. The CDR3 DNA is TGTGCCAGCAGCTTAGTCCCCCAACTCACAGATACGCAGTATTTT. The J gene is TRBJ2-3, the V gene TRBV7-2, with D hard to call. CDR3 size: 15 residues. V lost 1 base, J lost 2 bases, and 10 bases lay in between. Germline assignment: CDR1 SGHTA and CDR2 FQGNSA.

V gene TRBV28 combines with J gene TRBJ2-7; 7 bases are shared with TRBD2. The CDR3 has 13 residues. The V gene's germline CDR1 is MDHEN and CDR2 SYDVKM. Trimming removed 5 bases from V and 5 bases from J; junction bases left unmatched: 6. In nucleotides, the CDR3 is TGTGCCAGCAGTCCCCGACTAGCCCACGAGCAGTACTTC. Translation: CASSPRLAHEQYF.

This clone was counted a single time. V is TRBV7-7 and J is TRBJ2-2; D unclear. This CDR3 contains 13 residues. Trimming took 8 bases from V and 8 from J, leaving 15 bases between them. Germline assignment: CDR1 SSHAT and CDR2 FNYEAQ (reference sequence). CDR3 DNA: TGTGCCAGCCAGAGTAGCTCTACTGGGGAGCTGTTTTTT. Its protein is CASQSSSTGELFF.

The chain couples TRBV6-5 to TRBJ1-1; unclear D gene. Per germline, CDR1 MNHEY and CDR2 SVGAGI. The CDR3 sequence is 13 residues long. The ends were cut back, 6 bases at V and 1 base at J, with 9 bases in the middle. The CDR3 coding sequence is TGTGCCAGCAGGCAAACAGAGAACACTGAAGCTTTCTTT. Amino acids: CASRQTENTEAFF.

The chain combines TRBV25-1 with TRBJ2-5; 8 nucleotides line up with TRBD1. This CDR3 has 14 amino acids. CDR1 MGHDK and CDR2 SYGVNS come from the germline V gene. With 4 bases clipped from V and 2 bases from J, the junction kept 3 bases outside the gene matches. The CDR3 region is CASSVGTGQETQYF. CDR3 DNA: TGTGCCAGCAGTGTAGGGACAGGACAAGAGACCCAGTACTTC.

The rearrangement links TRBV19 to TRBJ1-5; TRBD1 agrees at 7 bases. Germline V gene lookup returns CDR1 LNHDA and CDR2 SQIVND (reference sequence). The V gene end was trimmed by 2 bases and the J gene end by 0 bases; junction bases not matched to a gene: 10. This CDR3 is 18 amino acids long. The DNA for the CDR3 is TGTGCCAGTAGTATACCCCAGGGACAGCCTACTAGCAATCAGCCCCAGCATTTT. Its translation: CASSIPQGQPTSNQPQHF.

The chain combines TRBV7-6 with TRBJ2-3, with 8 bases that match TRBD2. This CDR3 region has 17 residues. In germline, CDR1 is SGHVS, CDR2 FNYEAQ. The J segment lost 5 bases and the V segment lost 0 bases, leaving 10 bases of the junction unmatched. CDR3 coding DNA: TGTGCCAGCAGCTTAGCAGAAGGGGCGGGAGGAGTAGATACGCAGTATTTT. This gives the protein CASSLAEGAGGVDTQYF.

The V call is TRBV6-2 or TRBV6-3, the J call TRBJ2-1; perhaps TRBD1 as D (6 bases). V was cut by 6 bases and J by 9 bases, with 18 bases left in between. This CDR3 is 14 amino acids long. The germline gives CDR1 MNHEY, CDR2 SVGEGT. The CDR3 spells CASSRQVSTGEQFF. CDR3 sequence (DNA): TGTGCCAGCAGCCGACAGGTATCGACGGGTGAGCAGTTCTTC.

The V call is TRBV4-3, the J call TRBJ1-1; D is uncertain. The V end lost 0 bases, the J end lost 1 base, and 9 bases lay between the germline ends. Germline V gene data show CDR1 as LGHNA and CDR2 as YSLEER. The CDR3 length is 15 residues. The CDR3: CASSQDVWANTEAFF. The CDR3 bases are TGCGCCAGCAGCCAAGACGTCTGGGCGAACACTGAAGCTTTCTTT.

This clone showed up just a few times. CDR3 residues: CASSLSSGGLVYGYTF. CDR3 sequence (DNA): TGTGCCAGCAGTTTATCGTCGGGGGGGTTGGTCTATGGCTACACCTTC. V and J are TRBV27 and TRBJ1-2; perhaps TRBD1 as D (5 bases). This CDR3 is built from 16 residues. Germline V gene lookup returns CDR1 MNHEY and CDR2 SMNVEV (reference sequence). V was pared by 0 bases and J by 4 bases, with 15 bases between.

The rearrangement links TRBV11-2 to TRBJ1-1; no definite D call. The V end lost 4 bases, the J end lost 5 bases, and 8 bases lay between the germline ends. CDR3 length equals 12 residues. Germline CDR1 SGHAT, CDR2 FQNNGV. In nucleotides, the CDR3 is TGTGCCAGCAGCTGGGTCCGGACTGAAGCTTTCTTT. It yields the protein CASSWVRTEAFF.

The rearrangement links TRBV27 to TRBJ2-3; D remains ambiguous. Per the germline V gene, CDR1 is MNHEY and CDR2 is SMNVEV (reference sequence). Trimming cost V 5 bases and J 0 bases, with 18 bases left between them. The CDR3 has 17 amino acids. The CDR3 nucleotides are TGTGCCAGCAGTCCAGTTCGGTCCCCCTTAAGCACAGATACGCAGTATTTT. Protein: CASSPVRSPLSTDTQYF.

CDR3 region: CASSKGTGAYGYTF. The CDR3 DNA reads as TGTGCCAGCAGCAAAGGGACAGGGGCTTACGGCTACACCTTC. The genes are TRBV21-1 and TRBJ1-2; the D segment call TRBD1 is taken from the table without a DNA check. TRBV21-1 is a recognized pseudogene. The CDR3 runs 14 residues.

The chain recombines TRBV19 with TRBJ1-5; no firm D call. CDR1 LNHDA and CDR2 SQIVND come from the germline V gene (reference sequence). The CDR3 sequence is 14 residues long. The CDR3 loop is CVLIIGLGNQPQHF. CDR3 in DNA: TGTGTTTTAATTATAGGGTTAGGCAATCAGCCCCAGCATTTT.

This sequence joins TRBV7-9 and TRBJ1-4, with D possibly matching TRBD1 (6 bases). Germline V gives CDR1 SEHNR, CDR2 FQNEAQ (reference sequence). Trimming left V 5 bases short and J 3 bases short, with 22 bases between. The CDR3 totals 18 residues. CDR3 nucleotides: TGTGCCAGCAGCCCCCCTGAATCAAACAGGGCCCCTAATGAAAAACTGTTTTTT. This encodes CASSPPESNRAPNEKLFF.

The CDR3 DNA is TGTGCCAGCAGTTTACCCCCCTGGGGTAGCGGGAGGGACAATGAGCAGTTCTTC. It codes for CASSLPPWGSGRDNEQFF. The rearrangement uses TRBV28 and TRBJ2-1; TRBD2 matches 11 bases. Germline CDR1 is MDHEN and CDR2 is SYDVKM. This CDR3 is built from 18 residues. V shed 2 bases, J shed 5 bases, and the junction held 11 bases outside the gene matches.

This clone was seen only once. Other DNA sequences within the sample encode an identical CDR3. The chain is built from TRBV6-5 and TRBJ1-1, with TRBD1 matching over 7 bases. CDR1 is MNHEY, CDR2 SVGAGI, per germline. V trimming: 6 bases; J trimming: 3 bases; junction bases outside the gene matches: 4. This CDR3 region has 13 residues. The CDR3 is CASRVTGDTEAFF. The CDR3, as DNA: TGTGCCAGCAGAGTCACAGGGGACACTGAAGCTTTCTTT.

This clone was counted only a few times. This chain links TRBV5-6 with TRBJ2-2, with a tentative D call TRBD1 (5 bases). V was trimmed by 4 bases and J by 0 bases, leaving 13 bases between them. This CDR3 is built from 16 residues. Germline values: CDR1 SGHDT, CDR2 YYEEEE. CDR3 in DNA: TGTGCCAGCAGCCTGGGGCCATTCCCGAACACCGGGGAGCTGTTTTTT. Translated: CASSLGPFPNTGELFF.

The chain uses TRBV5-1 and TRBJ1-2; 8 bases agree with TRBD1. Germline V gene sequence: CDR1 SGHRS, CDR2 YFSETQ. J was trimmed by 7 bases and V by 4 bases; bases with no gene match: 12. The CDR3 loop spans 15 amino acids. CDR3 DNA: TGCGCCAGCAGCAAAGGGCAGGGGGCGAGCGGTGGCTACACCTTC. Its translation: CASSKGQGASGGYTF.

The chain couples TRBV5-1 to TRBJ2-3, with 11 bases lining up with TRBD1. The CDR3 runs to 16 residues. Germline V CDR1 and CDR2: SGHRS, YFSETQ. V dropped 0 bases and J dropped 4; count of bases not matched to a gene: 4. The CDR3, as DNA: TGCGCCAGCAGCTTGGTTAGGGGACAGGGGGCAGATACGCAGTATTTT. Its translation: CASSLVRGQGADTQYF.

The chain recombines TRBV28 with TRBJ1-4, with D possibly TRBD1 on 5 matching bases. The CDR3 is 16 amino acids. CDR1 and CDR2 from the germline V gene are MDHEN and SYDVKM. V was clipped by 2 bases and J by 4 bases, with 14 bases between them. The DNA of the CDR3 is TGTGCCAGCAGTTTAAGTGGGGGTTCCGGTAATGAAAAACTGTTTTTT. Amino acids: CASSLSGGSGNEKLFF.